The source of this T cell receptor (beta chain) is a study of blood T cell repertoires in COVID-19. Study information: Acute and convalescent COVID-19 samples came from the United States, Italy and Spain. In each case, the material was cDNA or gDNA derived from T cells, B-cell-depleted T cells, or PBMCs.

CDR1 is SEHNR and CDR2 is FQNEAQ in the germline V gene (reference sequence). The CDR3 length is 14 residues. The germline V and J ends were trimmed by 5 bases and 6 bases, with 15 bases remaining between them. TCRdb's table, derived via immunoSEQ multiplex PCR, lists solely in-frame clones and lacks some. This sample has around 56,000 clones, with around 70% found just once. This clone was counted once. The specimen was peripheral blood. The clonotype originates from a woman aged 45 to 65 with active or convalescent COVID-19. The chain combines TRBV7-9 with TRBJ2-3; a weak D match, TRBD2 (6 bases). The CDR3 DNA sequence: TGTGCCAGCAGCCATGCTGGAGGGAGTGATACGCAGTATTTT. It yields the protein CASSHAGGSDTQYF.